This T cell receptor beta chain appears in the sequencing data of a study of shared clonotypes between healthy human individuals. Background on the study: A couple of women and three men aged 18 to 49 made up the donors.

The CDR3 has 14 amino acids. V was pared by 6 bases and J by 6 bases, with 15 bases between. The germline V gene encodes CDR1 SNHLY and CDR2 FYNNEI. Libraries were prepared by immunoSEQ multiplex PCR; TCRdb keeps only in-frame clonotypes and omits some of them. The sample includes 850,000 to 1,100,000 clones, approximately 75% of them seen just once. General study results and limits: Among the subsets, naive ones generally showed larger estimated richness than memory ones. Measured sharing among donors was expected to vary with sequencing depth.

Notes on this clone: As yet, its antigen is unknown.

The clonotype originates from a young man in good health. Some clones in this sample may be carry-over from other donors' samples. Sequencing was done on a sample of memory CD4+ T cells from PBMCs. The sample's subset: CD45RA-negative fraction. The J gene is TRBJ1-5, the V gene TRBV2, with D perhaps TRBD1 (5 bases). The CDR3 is CASSPGGRVQPQHF. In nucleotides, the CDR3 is TGTGCCAGCAGCCCCGGGGGAAGGGTTCAGCCCCAGCATTTT.